Each of the 23 T cell receptor beta chains below was sequenced from the same sample in a study of blood T cells in healthy people across ages. Then a second PCR, running roughly 7 to 12 cycles, was carried out with a sample-barcoded 5' primer and a J-beta primer mix. TCRdb ran MiXCR on the 5' RACE reads and lists one entry per CDR3 protein. The table lists fewer than 2 million distinct CDR3 sequences, 35% to 50% of them singletons. Material for sequencing was blood. The receptors derive from a human donor in good health.

The chain joins TRBV9 to TRBJ2-4, with TRBD2 matching over 7 bases. The ends lost 0 bases at V and 0 bases at J; junction bases unmatched: 0. Looked up from germline, CDR1 is SGDLS and CDR2 is YYNGEE. CDR3 length equals 15 residues. DNA of the CDR3: TGTGCCAGCAGCGTAGGCGGGGGAGCCAAAAACATTCAGTACTTC. It specifies CASSVGGGAKNIQYF.

This clonotype was recorded only once. The V and J genes are TRBV7-8 and TRBJ2-5; D call uncertain. V lost 4 bases and J 7 bases, leaving 13 bases between the germline ends. CDR1 SGHVS and CDR2 FQNEAQ come from the germline V gene. The CDR3 spans 13 residues. The CDR3 DNA is TGTGCCAGCAGCTCCCGGAGTGGGCTGACCCAGTACTTC. Protein product: CASSSRSGLTQYF.

The chain carries TRBV9 and TRBJ2-2, with TRBD2 matching over 10 bases. V lost 0 bases to trimming and J lost 4 bases; unmatched junction nucleotides: 0. CDR3 length equals 15 residues. The germline CDR1 and CDR2 sequences are SGDLS and YYNGEE. The CDR3 DNA follows: TGTGCCAGCAGCGTAGGGACTAGCGGCACCGGGGAGCTGTTTTTT. This encodes CASSVGTSGTGELFF.

The chain joins TRBV11-2 to TRBJ2-5; 7 bases fit TRBD1. The J call may be wrong; the DNA end is better matched by TRBJ2-7. This CDR3 has 14 amino acids. CDR1 SGHAT and CDR2 FQNNGV come from the germline V gene. The CDR3 DNA follows: TGTGCCAGCAGCTCGGGACAGTGCCTCGACGAGCAGTACTTC. Residues: CASSSGQCLDEQYF.

The V call is TRBV27, the J call TRBJ2-3, with 8 positions matching TRBD2. V lost 5 bases to trimming and J lost 5 bases; unmatched junction nucleotides: 15. CDR1 is MNHEY, CDR2 SMNVEV, per germline (reference sequence). The CDR3 consists of 17 residues. In DNA, the CDR3 is TGTGCCAGCAGTGGACTAGCCGTAGTGGGGCTTCAAGATACGCAGTATTTT. Encoded protein: CASSGLAVVGLQDTQYF.

In this sample, this clonotype turned up a few times. This rearrangement joins TRBV20-1 to TRBJ2-7; 7 bases line up with TRBD1. Germline loops: CDR1 DFQATT, CDR2 SNEGSKA (reference sequence). This CDR3 comprises 15 residues. V lost 3 bases to trimming and J lost 5 bases; unmatched junction nucleotides: 13. For the CDR3, the DNA is TGCAGTGCTAGTATAGACAGGGCTGAAGAGGACGAGCAGTACTTC. As protein: CSASIDRAEEDEQYF.

The chain joins TRBV4-1 to TRBJ2-4, with 10 nucleotides matching TRBD1. The V and J ends lost 3 bases and 13 bases, in that order; junction bases with no gene match: 9. The CDR3 sequence is 14 residues long. Looked up from germline, CDR1 is MGHRA and CDR2 is YSYEKL. The CDR3 loop reads CASSHLTGGREQYF. CDR3 nucleotides: TGCGCCAGCAGCCATTTGACAGGGGGCCGTGAGCAGTACTTC.

Of note for this clonotype: The junction departs from germline at one end; a sequencing error may be responsible. This chain uses TRBV7-3 with TRBJ2-4; 8 positions match TRBD1. The tail of the sequence fits TRBJ2-7 better, so the J call may be wrong. The germline V gene encodes CDR1 SGHTA and CDR2 FQGTGA. CDR3 size: 13 residues. In DNA, the CDR3 is TGTGCCGGCAGGACAGGGTTGTCCTACGAGCAGTACTTC. Its protein is CAGRTGLSYEQYF.

V is TRBV7-9 and J is TRBJ1-2; 8 bases align to TRBD1. In germline, CDR1 is SEHNR, CDR2 FQNEAQ (reference sequence). This CDR3 has 14 amino acids. Trimming took 5 bases from V and 4 from J; bases not matched to a gene: 6. The CDR3 DNA is TGTGCCAGCAGCGAGACAGGGGCGCGCTATGGCTACACCTTC. Its protein is CASSETGARYGYTF. The whole variable domain, filled in from reference TRBV7-9 and TRBJ1-2, reads DTGVSQNPRHKITKRGQNVTFRCDPISEHNRLYWYRQTLGQGPEFLTYFQNEAQLEKSRLLSDRFSAERPKGSFSTLEIQRTEQGDSAMYLCASSETGARYGYTFGSGTRLTVV.

This clonotype was seen more than once but under ten times. The CDR3 region has the DNA TGTGCCAGCAGGAGGGGGGTCAAGAGCTACGAGCAGTACTTC. The encoded protein is CASRRGVKSYEQYF. The chain is built from TRBV6-5 and TRBJ2-7; D tentatively fits TRBD1 or TRBD2 (6 bases each). The germline V and J ends were trimmed by 6 bases and 3 bases, with 15 bases remaining between them. Germline V gives CDR1 MNHEY, CDR2 SVGAGI. This CDR3 has 14 residues.

This clonotype was observed a few times. This chain joins TRBV4-3 and TRBJ2-1; D might be TRBD2 (7 bases). The germline V gene has CDR1 LGHNA and CDR2 YSLEER. Trimming removed 5 bases at V and 2 bases at J, with 13 bases between. The length of the CDR3 is 15 residues. CDR3 in amino acids: CASSAGGHTYNEQFF. The CDR3 coding sequence is TGCGCCAGCAGCGCCGGGGGGCACACCTACAATGAGCAGTTCTTC.

This clonotype has more than one count but fewer than ten. This chain connects TRBV29-1 to TRBJ2-3, with a possible D match to TRBD1 (6 bases). The length of the CDR3 is 14 residues. Trimming took 0 bases from V and 3 from J, leaving 10 bases between them. Germline CDR1 and CDR2: SQVTM and ANQGSEA. The CDR3 reads CSVEDKQGTDTQYF. The CDR3 coding sequence is TGCAGCGTTGAAGACAAACAGGGTACAGATACGCAGTATTTT.

The chain couples TRBV4-1 to TRBJ1-1; D gene unclear. The CDR3 contains 15 residues. V lost 0 bases, J lost 3 bases, and 11 bases lay in between. Germline V lookup: CDR1 MGHRA, CDR2 YSYEKL. CDR3 bases: TGCGCCAGCAGCCAAGACCAAGAGGGTCACACTGAAGCTTTCTTT. It translates to CASSQDQEGHTEAFF.

The CDR3 sequence: CASRPRGDYGYTF. In DNA form, the CDR3 reads TGTGCCAGCAGGCCCAGGGGAGACTATGGCTACACCTTC. The V and J genes are TRBV6-5 and TRBJ1-2, with D possibly TRBD1 on 6 matching bases. The CDR3 sequence is 13 residues long. V lost 6 bases, J lost 3 bases, and 11 bases lay in between. Germline values: CDR1 MNHEY, CDR2 SVGAGI.

This clonotype was counted only a few times. The chain recombines TRBV12-3 or TRBV12-4 with TRBJ1-2, with a weak D call TRBD1 (5 bases). With 6 bases removed from V and 8 bases from J, the gap between germline ends came to 13 bases. The CDR3 is 12 residues long. The CDR3 nucleotides are TGTGCCAGCAGCGCCCAGACAGCCGGCTACACCTTC. This codes for CASSAQTAGYTF.

V and J are TRBV9 and TRBJ1-2; D gene unclear. With 4 bases removed from V and 4 bases from J, the gap between germline ends came to 14 bases. Germline CDR1 and CDR2: SGDLS and YYNGEE. This CDR3 has 14 amino acids. CDR3 region: CASSPQTDFYGYTF. The CDR3 bases are TGTGCCAGCAGCCCGCAGACGGATTTCTATGGCTACACCTTC.

The genes are TRBV27 and TRBJ2-1; D remains ambiguous. Trimming took off 2 bases at V and 4 bases at J, with 15 bases between the two ends. The germline V gene encodes CDR1 MNHEY and CDR2 SMNVEV (reference sequence). The CDR3 loop spans 16 amino acids. This chain's CDR3 is CASSLGPRTTYNEQFF. In DNA form, the CDR3 reads TGTGCCAGCAGTTTAGGGCCACGAACGACGTACAATGAGCAGTTCTTC.

Comments on this clonotype: This may be a read error, as it is one base from a much larger clone. V usage is TRBV4-3 and J usage is TRBJ2-2; TRBD2 is a possible D gene (5 bases). The CDR3 contains 13 residues. Germline loops: CDR1 LGHNA, CDR2 YSLEER. CDR3 sequence: CASSQGDSGERFF. In nucleotides, the CDR3 is TGCGCCAGCAGCCAAGGGGATTCCGGGGAGCGGTTTTTT.

This clonotype was observed a handful of times. This rearrangement joins TRBV7-7 to TRBJ2-3, with D possibly being TRBD1 or TRBD2 (6 bases each). Germline V lookup: CDR1 SSHAT, CDR2 FNYEAQ (reference sequence). The CDR3 totals 13 residues. V was shortened by 4 bases and J by 5 bases, with 10 bases between the two germline ends. CDR3 sequence: CASSWGAGDTQYF. The CDR3 region has the DNA TGTGCCAGCAGCTGGGGGGCAGGAGATACGCAGTATTTT. The whole variable domain, filled in from reference TRBV7-7 and TRBJ2-3, reads GAGVSQSPRYKVTKRGQDVTLRCDPISSHATLYWYQQALGQGPEFLTYFNYEAQPDKSGLPSDRFSAERPEGSISTLTIQRTEQRDSAMYRCASSWGAGDTQYFGPGTRLTVL.

The chain couples TRBV20-1 to TRBJ1-5; a weak D match, TRBD1 (5 bases). Germline lookup yields CDR1 DFQATT and CDR2 SNEGSKA (reference sequence). V lost 7 bases and J 5 bases, leaving 15 bases between the germline ends. The CDR3 loop spans 13 amino acids. This CDR3 is CSGSGRDDQPQHF. The DNA of the CDR3 is TGCAGTGGCAGCGGCAGGGATGATCAGCCCCAGCATTTT.

The CDR3 sequence is CASSLRSRGIDEQFF. The CDR3 DNA sequence: TGTGCCAGCAGCTTAAGGAGCAGGGGAATTGATGAGCAGTTCTTC. The chain combines TRBV7-3 with TRBJ2-1; TRBD1 might be the D (6 bases). V was shortened by 1 base and J by 8 bases, with 15 bases between the two germline ends. The CDR3 loop spans 15 amino acids. The germline V gene has CDR1 SGHTA and CDR2 FQGTGA.

In the case of this clonotype: One end of the junction fails to match germline, which may point to a read error. This chain uses TRBV24-1 with TRBJ2-6, with D perhaps being TRBD1 or TRBD2 (5 bases each). The length of the CDR3 is 18 residues. CDR1 is KGHDR, CDR2 SFDVKD, per germline. The CDR3 DNA is TGTGCCACCAGTGATAGTTCGGGGCTATCCTCTGGGGCCAACGTCCGGACTTTC. Amino acids: CATSDSSGLSSGANVRTF.

This clonotype was counted many times. V usage is TRBV7-2 and J usage is TRBJ2-7, with D unresolved. Germline CDR1 is SGHTA and CDR2 is FQGNSA. This CDR3 is built from 14 residues. Trimming shortened V by 1 base and J by 6 bases, and 13 bases separated the two germline ends. The CDR3 reads CASSLGNSLSEQYF. Written as DNA, the CDR3 is TGTGCCAGCAGCTTAGGAAACAGTCTTAGCGAGCAGTACTTC.